Included here is one T cell receptor (beta chain) sequence, with context. The data are from a study of cytomegalovirus exposure and HLA in healthy donors. The CDR3 runs 13 residues. Germline CDR1 is WNHNN and CDR2 is SYGVQD (reference sequence). The V end was cut by 3 bases, the J end by 2 bases, with 8 bases between. The protocol was immunoSEQ multiplex PCR, while the TCRdb copy is restricted to in-frame clones and leaves out a portion. This sample carries just under 75,000 clones, 90% to 95% of them seen once, and the ten largest clones take more than 2.5%. V gene TRBV10-1 combines with J gene TRBJ2-7, with no clear D. This TCR was sampled from a woman in her late teens or twenties in good health and CMV-seropositive. The material sequenced was PBMCs. The CDR3 coding sequence is TGCGCCAGCAGTGACCGGCGGACCTACGAGCAGTACTTC. Its protein is CASSDRRTYEQYF.